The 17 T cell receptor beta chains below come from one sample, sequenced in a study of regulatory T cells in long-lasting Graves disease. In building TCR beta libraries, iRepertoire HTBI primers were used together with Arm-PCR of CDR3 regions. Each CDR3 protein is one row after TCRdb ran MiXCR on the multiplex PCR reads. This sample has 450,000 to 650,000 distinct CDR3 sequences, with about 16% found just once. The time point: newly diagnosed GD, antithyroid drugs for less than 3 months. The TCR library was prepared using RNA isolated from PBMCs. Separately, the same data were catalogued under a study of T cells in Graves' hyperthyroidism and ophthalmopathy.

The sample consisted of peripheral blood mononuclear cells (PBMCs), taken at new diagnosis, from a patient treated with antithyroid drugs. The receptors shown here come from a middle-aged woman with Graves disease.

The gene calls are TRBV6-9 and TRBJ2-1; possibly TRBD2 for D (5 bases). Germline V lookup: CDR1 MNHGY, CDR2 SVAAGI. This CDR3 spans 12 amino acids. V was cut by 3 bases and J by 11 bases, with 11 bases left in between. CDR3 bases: TGTGCCAGCAGTTACGAGCGGTGCAAGCAGTTCTTC. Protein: CASSYERCKQFF.

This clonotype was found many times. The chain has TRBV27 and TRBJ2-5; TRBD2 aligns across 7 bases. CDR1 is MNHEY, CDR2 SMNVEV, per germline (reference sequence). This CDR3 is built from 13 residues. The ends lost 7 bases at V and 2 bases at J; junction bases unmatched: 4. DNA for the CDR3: TGTGCCAGCAAAGTGGGGGGGCAAGAGACCCAGTACTTC. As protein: CASKVGGQETQYF.

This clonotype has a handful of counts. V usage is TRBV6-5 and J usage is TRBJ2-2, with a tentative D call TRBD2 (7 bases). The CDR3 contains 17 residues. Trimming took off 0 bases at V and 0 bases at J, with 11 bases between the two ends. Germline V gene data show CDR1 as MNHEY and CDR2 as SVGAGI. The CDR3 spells CASSYSGGLANTGELFF. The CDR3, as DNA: TGTGCCAGCAGTTACTCGGGGGGGCTAGCGAACACCGGGGAGCTGTTTTTT.

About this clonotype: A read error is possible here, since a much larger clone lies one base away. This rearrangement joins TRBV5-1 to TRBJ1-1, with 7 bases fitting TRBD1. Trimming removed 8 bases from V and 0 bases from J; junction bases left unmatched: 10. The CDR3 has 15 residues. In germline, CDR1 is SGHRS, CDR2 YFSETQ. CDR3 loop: CARSLRQGLNTEAFF. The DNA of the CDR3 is TGCGCCAGGAGCCTTCGACAGGGACTGAACACTGAAGCTTTCTTT.

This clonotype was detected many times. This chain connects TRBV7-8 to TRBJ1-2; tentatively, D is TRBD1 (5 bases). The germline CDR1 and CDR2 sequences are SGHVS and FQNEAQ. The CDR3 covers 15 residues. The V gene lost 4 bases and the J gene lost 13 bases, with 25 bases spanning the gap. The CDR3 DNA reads TGTGCCAGCAGCTCGTCCACCCCCGGGACGGATGTAGGCACCTTC. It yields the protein CASSSSTPGTDVGTF.

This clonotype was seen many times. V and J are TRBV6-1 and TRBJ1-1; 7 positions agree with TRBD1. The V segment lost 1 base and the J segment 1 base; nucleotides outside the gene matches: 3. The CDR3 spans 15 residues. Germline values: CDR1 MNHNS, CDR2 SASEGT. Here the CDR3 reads CASSEVGGWNTEAFF. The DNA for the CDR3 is TGTGCCAGCAGTGAAGTAGGGGGCTGGAACACTGAAGCTTTCTTT.

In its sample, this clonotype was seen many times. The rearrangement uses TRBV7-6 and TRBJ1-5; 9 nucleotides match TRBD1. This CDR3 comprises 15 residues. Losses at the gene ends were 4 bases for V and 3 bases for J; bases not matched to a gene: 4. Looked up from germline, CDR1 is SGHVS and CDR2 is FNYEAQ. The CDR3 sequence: CASSSGQGVNQPQHF. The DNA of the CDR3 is TGTGCCAGCAGCTCGGGACAGGGAGTCAATCAGCCCCAGCATTTT.

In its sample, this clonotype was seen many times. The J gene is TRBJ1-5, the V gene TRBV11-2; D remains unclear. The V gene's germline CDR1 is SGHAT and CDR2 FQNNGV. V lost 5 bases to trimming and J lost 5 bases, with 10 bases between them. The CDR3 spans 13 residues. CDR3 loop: CASSVADHQPQHF. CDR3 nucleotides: TGTGCCAGCAGCGTGGCGGACCATCAGCCCCAGCATTTT. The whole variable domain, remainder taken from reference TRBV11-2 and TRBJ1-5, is EAGVAQSPRYKIIEKRQSVAFWCNPISGHATLYWYQQILGQGPKLLIQFQNNGVVDDSQLPKDRFSAERLKGVDSTLKIQPAKLEDSAVYLCASSVADHQPQHFGDGTRLSIL.

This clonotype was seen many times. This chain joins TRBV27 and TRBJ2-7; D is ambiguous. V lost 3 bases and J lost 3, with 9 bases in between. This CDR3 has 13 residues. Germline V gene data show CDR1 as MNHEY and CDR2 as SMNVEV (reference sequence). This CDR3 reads CASSFGQNYEQYF. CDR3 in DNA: TGTGCCAGCAGTTTTGGCCAGAACTACGAGCAGTACTTC.

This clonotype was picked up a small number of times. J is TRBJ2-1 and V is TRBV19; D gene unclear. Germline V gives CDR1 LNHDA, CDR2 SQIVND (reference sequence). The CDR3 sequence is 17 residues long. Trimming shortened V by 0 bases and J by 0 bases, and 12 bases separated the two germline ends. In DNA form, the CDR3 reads TGTGCCAGTAGTATAGATCGGCCCTCAAGCTCCTACAATGAGCAGTTCTTC. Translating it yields CASSIDRPSSSYNEQFF.

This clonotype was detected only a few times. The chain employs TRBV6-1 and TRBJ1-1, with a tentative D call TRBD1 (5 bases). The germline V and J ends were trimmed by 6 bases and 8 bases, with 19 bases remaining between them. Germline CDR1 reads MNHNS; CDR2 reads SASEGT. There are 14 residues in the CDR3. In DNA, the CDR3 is TGTGCCAGCAGAGCTGTGGGGCAGAGTCTCGAAGCTTTCTTT. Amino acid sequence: CASRAVGQSLEAFF.

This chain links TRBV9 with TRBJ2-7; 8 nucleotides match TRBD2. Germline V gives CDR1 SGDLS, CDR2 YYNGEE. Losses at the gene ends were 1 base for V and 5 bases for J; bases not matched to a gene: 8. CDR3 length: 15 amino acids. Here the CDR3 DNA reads TGTGCCAGCAGCGTAAGTGGGACTAGTTTCAACGAGCAGTACTTC. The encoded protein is CASSVSGTSFNEQYF.

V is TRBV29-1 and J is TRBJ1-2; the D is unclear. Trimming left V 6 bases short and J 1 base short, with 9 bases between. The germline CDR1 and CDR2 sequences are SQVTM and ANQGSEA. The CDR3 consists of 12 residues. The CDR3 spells CSVRLLNYGYTF. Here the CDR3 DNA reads TGCAGCGTGCGTCTACTTAACTATGGCTACACCTTC.

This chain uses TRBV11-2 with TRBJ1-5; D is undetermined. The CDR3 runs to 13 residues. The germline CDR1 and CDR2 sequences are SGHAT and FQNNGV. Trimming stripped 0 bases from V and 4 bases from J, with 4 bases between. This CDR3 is CASSLDINQPQHF. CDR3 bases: TGTGCCAGCAGCTTAGATATTAATCAGCCCCAGCATTTT.

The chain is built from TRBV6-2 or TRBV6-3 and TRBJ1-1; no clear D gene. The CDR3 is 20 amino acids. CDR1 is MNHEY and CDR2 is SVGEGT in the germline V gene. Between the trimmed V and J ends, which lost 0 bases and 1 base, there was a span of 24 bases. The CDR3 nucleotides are TGTGCCAGCAGTTACTCGATGCGCGCTCTGTGGAGGACGAAGAACACTGAAGCTTTCTTT. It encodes CASSYSMRALWRTKNTEAFF.

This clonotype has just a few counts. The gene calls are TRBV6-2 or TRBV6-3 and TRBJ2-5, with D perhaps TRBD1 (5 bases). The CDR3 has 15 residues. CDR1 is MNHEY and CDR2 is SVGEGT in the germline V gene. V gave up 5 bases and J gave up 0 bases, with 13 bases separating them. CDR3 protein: CASSESTGNQETQYF. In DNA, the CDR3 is TGTGCCAGCAGTGAAAGTACAGGAAACCAAGAGACCCAGTACTTC.

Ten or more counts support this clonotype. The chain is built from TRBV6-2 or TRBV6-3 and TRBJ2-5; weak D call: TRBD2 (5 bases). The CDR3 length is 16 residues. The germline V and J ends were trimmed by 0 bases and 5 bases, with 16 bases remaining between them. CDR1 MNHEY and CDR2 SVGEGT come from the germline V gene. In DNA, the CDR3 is TGTGCCAGCAGTTACTCGAGGTCCCAAACGGGGGAGACCCAGTACTTC. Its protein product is CASSYSRSQTGETQYF.